Listed below are T cell receptor beta chains from one sample, sequenced in a study of blood T cell repertoires in COVID-19. Profiling relied on immunoSEQ multiplex PCR, and the TCRdb table lists in-frame clones only, not all of them. Here the sample spans over 400,000 clones, 70% to 90% being singletons. The specimen sequenced was PBMCs or T cells enriched from blood (not recorded which). The receptors shown here come from a woman aged 60-70 years who had recovered from COVID-19. CDR3s include the opening cysteine and the closing phenylalanine or tryptophan. Each record gives: clone size, J gene, V gene, CDR3 protein. Some rows mark clone size as missing; the rest say once, few, many or name a class of expanded clone.

clone_size: -
j_call: TRBJ2-1
v_call: TRBV19
cdr3_aa: CASSKDRPTYNEQFF

clone_size: -
j_call: TRBJ1-4
v_call: TRBV11-3
cdr3_aa: CASSLEAGEKLFF

clone_size: -
j_call: TRBJ1-2
v_call: TRBV14
cdr3_aa: CASSPGFPAYGYTF

clone_size: once
j_call: TRBJ1-5
v_call: TRBV18
cdr3_aa: CASSPGGSQPQHF

clone_size: -
j_call: TRBJ1-4
v_call: TRBV5-5
cdr3_aa: CASSLGGLGEKLFF

clone_size: -
j_call: TRBJ1-2
v_call: TRBV5-6
cdr3_aa: CASSLSGDYTF

clone_size: -
j_call: TRBJ2-2
v_call: TRBV6-5
cdr3_aa: CASSYSASITGELFF

clone_size: -
j_call: TRBJ1-6
v_call: TRBV6-6
cdr3_aa: CASTPAGLPYSPLHF

clone_size: -
j_call: TRBJ1-6
v_call: TRBV11-2
cdr3_aa: CASSLSLGGSPLHF

clone_size: -
j_call: TRBJ1-2
v_call: TRBV6-5
cdr3_aa: CASSPDTNYGYTF

clone_size: -
j_call: TRBJ1-4
v_call: TRBV3-1/TRBV3-2
cdr3_aa: CASSQRTGTNEKLFF

clone_size: -
j_call: TRBJ2-2
v_call: TRBV30
cdr3_aa: CAWSFGTGGTGELFF

clone_size: -
j_call: TRBJ2-1
v_call: TRBV5-1
cdr3_aa: CASSLRGFDEQFF

clone_size: -
j_call: TRBJ2-2
v_call: TRBV5-4
cdr3_aa: CASSFRGLIPNTGELFF

clone_size: -
j_call: TRBJ2-5
v_call: TRBV9
cdr3_aa: CASSVEISGGQETQYF

clone_size: once
j_call: TRBJ1-5
v_call: TRBV25-1
cdr3_aa: CASRGGQGSNQPQHF

clone_size: once
j_call: TRBJ2-5
v_call: TRBV10-3
cdr3_aa: CAISNRQGGGETQYF

clone_size: once
j_call: TRBJ2-3
v_call: TRBV14
cdr3_aa: CASSGRGGRADTQYF

clone_size: once
j_call: TRBJ1-2
v_call: TRBV4-1
cdr3_aa: CASSPRPTGQGVPKYGYTF

clone_size: -
j_call: TRBJ2-1
v_call: TRBV6-5
cdr3_aa: CASAGHSYNEQFF

clone_size: -
j_call: TRBJ2-7
v_call: TRBV6-1
cdr3_aa: CASSENGFHRTGAYEQYF

clone_size: -
j_call: TRBJ2-3
v_call: TRBV5-1
cdr3_aa: CASSLAGGQGDTQYF

clone_size: -
j_call: TRBJ2-2
v_call: TRBV6-6
cdr3_aa: CASLRGLLANTGELFF

clone_size: -
j_call: TRBJ1-6
v_call: TRBV11-3
cdr3_aa: CASSSPGVSSYNSPLHF

clone_size: -
j_call: TRBJ1-4
v_call: TRBV4-2
cdr3_aa: CASSQATGGGTNEKLFF

clone_size: -
j_call: TRBJ2-3
v_call: TRBV5-1
cdr3_aa: CASSKRPGQGGDTQYF

clone_size: -
j_call: TRBJ1-2
v_call: TRBV14
cdr3_aa: CASSQAGGYGYTF

clone_size: -
j_call: TRBJ1-6
v_call: TRBV9
cdr3_aa: CASSVADYSSYNSPLHF

clone_size: -
j_call: TRBJ2-7
v_call: TRBV15
cdr3_aa: CATSRKHYSYEQYF

clone_size: once
j_call: TRBJ1-3
v_call: TRBV30
cdr3_aa: CAWSPKSGNTIYF

clone_size: -
j_call: TRBJ2-1
v_call: TRBV7-8
cdr3_aa: CASSAMFSYNEQFF

clone_size: -
j_call: TRBJ1-4
v_call: TRBV19
cdr3_aa: CASRGTGLEKLFF

clone_size: -
j_call: TRBJ1-6
v_call: TRBV27
cdr3_aa: CASRSNRSYNSPLHF

clone_size: -
j_call: TRBJ2-5
v_call: TRBV18
cdr3_aa: CASSPSTGGVGTQYF

clone_size: -
j_call: TRBJ1-4
v_call: TRBV30
cdr3_aa: CAWGAGTGPEKLFF

clone_size: -
j_call: TRBJ1-6
v_call: TRBV10-3
cdr3_aa: CAITPGQGMNSPLHF

clone_size: -
j_call: TRBJ2-3
v_call: TRBV30
cdr3_aa: CAWNGRTAASTDTQYF

clone_size: once
j_call: TRBJ2-3
v_call: TRBV30
cdr3_aa: CAWSGPGRGGTDTQYF

clone_size: -
j_call: TRBJ1-1
v_call: TRBV2
cdr3_aa: CASRRHRTANTEAFF

clone_size: -
j_call: TRBJ2-2
v_call: TRBV7-9
cdr3_aa: CASSLGDRLYDTGELFF

clone_size: -
j_call: TRBJ1-6
v_call: TRBV5-1
cdr3_aa: CASTGRGDSPLHF

clone_size: -
j_call: TRBJ1-2
v_call: TRBV2
cdr3_aa: CATRDNGDGYTF

clone_size: -
j_call: TRBJ2-7
v_call: TRBV2
cdr3_aa: CASSGPYEQYF

clone_size: -
j_call: TRBJ1-1
v_call: TRBV5-5
cdr3_aa: CASSLRDILNTEAFF

clone_size: -
j_call: TRBJ1-3
v_call: TRBV7-9
cdr3_aa: CASSWTGGNTIYF

clone_size: -
j_call: TRBJ1-2
v_call: TRBV6-1
cdr3_aa: CASSEAGSDYGYTF

clone_size: -
j_call: TRBJ2-1
v_call: TRBV2
cdr3_aa: CASTRSGGSYNEQFF

clone_size: -
j_call: TRBJ2-5
v_call: TRBV7-9
cdr3_aa: CASSLAGGQWEETQYF

clone_size: -
j_call: TRBJ2-2
v_call: TRBV24-1
cdr3_aa: CATSETGTNTGELFF

clone_size: -
j_call: TRBJ1-5
v_call: TRBV13
cdr3_aa: CASSRQGHQPQHF

clone_size: -
j_call: TRBJ2-3
v_call: TRBV6-2/TRBV6-3
cdr3_aa: CASSLRATSTDTQYF

clone_size: -
j_call: TRBJ1-4
v_call: TRBV9
cdr3_aa: CASSVRGTNEKLFF

clone_size: few
j_call: TRBJ2-2
v_call: TRBV10-2
cdr3_aa: CASRFGTSGGAGGELFF

clone_size: -
j_call: TRBJ1-2
v_call: TRBV4-1
cdr3_aa: CASSQMGRTYGYTF

clone_size: -
j_call: TRBJ1-1
v_call: TRBV10-3
cdr3_aa: CAISALQQNTEAFF

clone_size: -
j_call: TRBJ2-1
v_call: TRBV10-2
cdr3_aa: CASIEHHEQFF

clone_size: -
j_call: TRBJ1-3
v_call: TRBV21-1
cdr3_aa: CASTNGERFSGNTIYF